The 23 T cell receptor beta chains below come from one sample, sequenced in a study of CD8 T cells in ankylosing spondylitis. One entry per CDR3 protein results from TCRdb running MiXCR on the 5' RACE reads. Found here are over 150,000 distinct CDR3 sequences, about 18% of them singletons; the top ten hold roughly 4.5%. The sample consisted of blood, either unsorted or a sorted T cell fraction (not recorded which). The receptors stem from a male donor under 35 with ankylosing spondylitis or in good health (not recorded which).

This clonotype was seen many times. The junction and the germline gene differ at one end; a read error may be behind it. The V call is TRBV28, the J call TRBJ2-5, with a tentative D call TRBD2 (7 bases). The length of the CDR3 is 19 residues. Germline loops: CDR1 MDHEN, CDR2 SYDVKM. CDR3 amino acids: CASSLFGGGSSAEEETQYF. The CDR3 DNA reads TGTGCCAGCAGCTTATTTGGGGGCGGGAGCTCAGCAGAGGAAGAGACCCAGTACTTC. Using reference TRBV28 and TRBJ2-5 for the parts outside the CDR3, the full variable domain is DVKVTQSSRYLVKRTGEKVFLECVQDMDHENMFWYRQDPGLGLRLIYFSYDVKMKEKGDIPEGYSVSREKKERFSLILESASTNQTSMYLCASSLFGGGSSAEEETQYFGPGTRLLVL.

This clonotype was counted only a few times. The rearrangement links TRBV3-1 to TRBJ1-1, with 8 bases that match TRBD1. The CDR3 length is 16 residues. CDR1 is LGHDT and CDR2 is YNNKEL in the germline V gene (reference sequence). Losses at the gene ends were 0 bases for V and 5 bases for J; bases not matched to a gene: 8. The CDR3 DNA reads TGTGCCAGCAGCCAAGAGGCAGGGGGCGCGGGAACTGAAGCTTTCTTT. Amino acids: CASSQEAGGAGTEAFF.

This clonotype appeared many times. The chain couples TRBV6-5 to TRBJ1-3, with D unclear. The CDR3 consists of 18 residues. The V end was cut by 6 bases, the J end by 0 bases, with 21 bases between. From germline, CDR1 is MNHEY and CDR2 SVGAGI. The CDR3 sequence: CASRRRTGSLASGNTIYF. CDR3 sequence (DNA): TGTGCCAGCAGGCGCCGAACTGGGTCCCTCGCCTCTGGAAACACCATATATTTT.

This clonotype has ten or more counts. V usage is TRBV7-8 and J usage is TRBJ1-1; no reliable D call. Trimming left V 2 bases short and J 11 bases short, with 15 bases between. The CDR3 has 13 amino acids. Germline assignment: CDR1 SGHVS and CDR2 FQNEAQ. Written as DNA, the CDR3 is TGTGCCAGCAGCTTACGGGTCCGGGGTTTCGCTTTCTTT. It translates to CASSLRVRGFAFF.

This clonotype was observed at least ten times. The chain recombines TRBV27 with TRBJ2-6, with D unclear. Deletions cut 3 bases from V and 4 bases from J, with 4 bases between. Germline assignment: CDR1 MNHEY and CDR2 SMNVEV (reference sequence). The CDR3 is 13 amino acids. This CDR3 is CASSFGGANVLTF. The CDR3 coding sequence is TGTGCCAGCAGTTTTGGCGGGGCCAACGTCCTGACTTTC. The whole variable domain, remainder taken from reference TRBV27 and TRBJ2-6, is EAQVTQNPRYLITVTGKKLTVTCSQNMNHEYMSWYRQDPGLGLRQIYYSMNVEVTDKGDVPEGYKVSRKEKRNFPLILESPSPNQTSLYFCASSFGGANVLTFGAGSRLTVL.

The rearrangement joins TRBV4-2 to TRBJ2-1, with a tentative D call TRBD2 (6 bases). V lost 3 bases and J 1 base, leaving 13 bases between the germline ends. From germline, CDR1 is LGHNA and CDR2 YNFKEQ. The CDR3 is 16 amino acids. CDR3 sequence: CASSQLAFDSYNEQFF. The CDR3 DNA sequence: TGTGCCAGCAGCCAGCTAGCGTTCGATTCCTACAATGAGCAGTTCTTC.

This clonotype was seen at least ten times. The chain carries TRBV7-6 and TRBJ2-7; tentative D call: TRBD1 (6 bases). This CDR3 comprises 13 residues. Deletions cut 4 bases from V and 6 bases from J, with 13 bases between. Looked up from germline, CDR1 is SGHVS and CDR2 is FNYEAQ. The CDR3 region is CASSSYLQGEQYF. DNA for the CDR3: TGTGCCAGCAGCTCGTATTTACAGGGCGAGCAGTACTTC.

There are many counts of this clonotype. The chain uses TRBV5-6 and TRBJ2-1, with 9 bases fitting TRBD2. The CDR3 is 19 amino acids. CDR1 is SGHDT, CDR2 YYEEEE, per germline. Trimming removed 0 bases from V and 0 bases from J; junction bases left unmatched: 10. CDR3 amino acids: CASSLAGLARLSSYNEQFF. DNA for the CDR3: TGTGCCAGCAGCTTGGCAGGACTAGCGCGACTTAGCTCCTACAATGAGCAGTTCTTC.

This clonotype has ten or more counts. The rearrangement joins TRBV6-1 to TRBJ1-2; TRBD1 is a possible D gene (5 bases). Trimming left V 2 bases short and J 4 bases short, with 11 bases between. Germline CDR1 is MNHNS and CDR2 is SASEGT. This CDR3 has 14 amino acids. For the CDR3, the DNA is TGTGCCAGCAGTGAATGGGGCAGGACCTATGGCTACACCTTC. It is translated as CASSEWGRTYGYTF.

This clonotype was counted ten times or more. This CDR3 is CATKGTANTGELFF. The CDR3 DNA is TGCGCCACCAAGGGGACAGCGAACACCGGGGAGCTGTTTTTT. The chain couples TRBV10-2 to TRBJ2-2; TRBD1 agrees at 7 bases. The CDR3 sequence is 14 residues long. The J segment lost 0 bases and the V segment lost 10 bases, leaving 5 bases of the junction unmatched. The V gene's germline CDR1 is WSHSY and CDR2 SAAADI.

Ten or more counts support this clonotype. The genes are TRBV7-8 and TRBJ2-7, with 12 bases lining up with TRBD2. Trimming removed 4 bases from V and 2 bases from J; junction bases left unmatched: 6. CDR1 and CDR2 from the germline V gene are SGHVS and FQNEAQ. This CDR3 is built from 16 residues. Here the CDR3 reads CASSYPGLAGTYEQYF. CDR3 bases: TGTGCCAGCAGCTACCCCGGACTAGCGGGAACCTACGAGCAGTACTTC.

This chain connects TRBV15 to TRBJ2-1; 7 nucleotides agree with TRBD2. The CDR3 runs to 14 residues. Germline CDR1 and CDR2: LNHNV and YYDKDF (reference sequence). Trimming at V came to 1 base and at J to 6 bases, leaving 3 bases not matched to a gene. The CDR3 DNA reads as TGTGCCACCAGCAGAGCACTAGCGCTCAATGAGCAGTTCTTC. Its protein is CATSRALALNEQFF.

This clonotype showed up many times. The V call is TRBV29-1, the J call TRBJ2-5; a weak D match, TRBD2 (5 bases). CDR3 size: 12 residues. Germline V gives CDR1 SQVTM, CDR2 ANQGSEA. Between the trimmed V and J ends, which lost 3 bases and 3 bases, there was a span of 8 bases. CDR3 in DNA: TGCAGCGTTGATGGACTGGAAGAGACCCAGTACTTC. Encoded protein: CSVDGLEETQYF.

This clonotype has at least ten counts. This chain joins TRBV12-3 or TRBV12-4 and TRBJ2-7; the D gene is possibly TRBD1 (6 bases). CDR3 length: 15 residues. The V and J ends lost 1 base and 7 bases respectively, with 17 bases between them. The CDR3 reads CASSLDDRSGEEQYF. The CDR3 nucleotides are TGTGCCAGCAGTTTAGACGACAGGTCAGGTGAAGAGCAGTACTTC.

This clonotype was observed at least ten times. V is TRBV5-5 and J is TRBJ2-7; D is possibly TRBD1 or TRBD2 (5 bases each). V was cut by 4 bases and J by 3 bases, with 14 bases left in between. CDR1 is SGHKS and CDR2 is YYEKEE in the germline V gene (reference sequence). The CDR3 is made up of 14 amino acids. For the CDR3, the DNA is TGTGCCAGCAGCCACTTGGGGGAACACTACGAGCAGTACGTC. It translates to CASSHLGEHYEQYV.

This clonotype was recorded at least ten times. The chain carries TRBV20-1 and TRBJ1-5; D is perhaps TRBD1 (5 bases). The CDR3 totals 14 residues. The germline V gene has CDR1 DFQATT and CDR2 SNEGSKA (reference sequence). Trimming left V 2 bases short and J 3 bases short, with 11 bases between. The DNA of the CDR3 is TGCAGTGCTAGAACTAGACAGAACAATCAGCCCCAGCATTTT. Residues: CSARTRQNNQPQHF.

Ten or more counts support this clonotype. The CDR3 DNA reads TGCGCCAGCAGCGCGGGACTAGCGGGAACCTACAATGAGCAGTTCTTC. Translated, it gives CASSAGLAGTYNEQFF. The gene calls are TRBV5-1 and TRBJ2-1; TRBD2 matches 13 bases. This CDR3 region has 16 residues. V lost 4 bases to trimming and J lost 2 bases; unmatched junction nucleotides: 3. Germline V lookup: CDR1 SGHRS, CDR2 YFSETQ.

On this clonotype: A much larger clone is a single base away; this may be a read error. The V and J genes are TRBV30 and TRBJ2-3, with D unresolved. Per the germline V gene, CDR1 is GTSNPN and CDR2 is SVGIG (reference sequence). The CDR3 totals 14 residues. The CDR3 reads CACSVLRKVDTQYF. The CDR3 region has the DNA TGTGCCTGCAGTGTACTCAGGAAAGTCGATACGCAGTATTTT.

This clonotype was observed at least ten times. This rearrangement joins TRBV24-1 to TRBJ2-1; 12 nucleotides line up with TRBD2. The trim removed 3 bases at V and 9 bases at J, leaving 11 bases unmatched. Germline CDR1 is KGHDR and CDR2 is SFDVKD. The CDR3 length is 17 residues. Here the CDR3 DNA reads TGTGCCACCAGTGATGCGTCGGGACTAGCGGGCCTTGGTGAGCAGTTCTTC. Encoded protein: CATSDASGLAGLGEQFF.

The chain recombines TRBV7-2 with TRBJ2-2, with D perhaps given as TRBD1 or TRBD2 (5 bases each). Per the germline V gene, CDR1 is SGHTA and CDR2 is FQGNSA. The V gene lost 5 bases and the J gene lost 1 base, with 14 bases spanning the gap. The CDR3 is 16 amino acids. CDR3 region: CASSNDPGRNTGELFF. In nucleotides, the CDR3 is TGTGCCAGCAGCAACGACCCGGGGCGGAACACCGGGGAGCTGTTTTTT.

At least ten counts were recorded for this clonotype. This chain links TRBV7-2 with TRBJ1-1; D perhaps matches TRBD1 (5 bases). CDR1 and CDR2 (germline): SGHTA, FQGNSA. The CDR3 totals 15 residues. V lost 5 bases and J lost 5, with 18 bases in between. CDR3 sequence: CASSESRFWGTEAFF. The CDR3 DNA reads as TGTGCCAGCAGCGAGAGCCGATTTTGGGGGACTGAAGCTTTCTTT.

This clonotype was found a few times. The chain links TRBV29-1 to TRBJ1-1; D might be TRBD1 (6 bases). In germline, CDR1 is SQVTM, CDR2 ANQGSEA. The CDR3 length is 12 residues. V was clipped by 6 bases and J by 4 bases, with 12 bases between them. This CDR3 reads CSVQTGSTEAFF. The CDR3 region has the DNA TGCAGCGTACAAACAGGGTCCACTGAAGCTTTCTTT. Combining the CDR3 with reference TRBV29-1 and TRBJ1-1 gives the whole variable domain SAVISQKPSRDICQRGTSLTIQCQVDSQVTMMFWYRQQPGQSLTLIATANQGSEATYESGFVIDKFPISRPNLTFSTLTVSNMSPEDSSIYLCSVQTGSTEAFFGQGTRLTVV.

Many counts were recorded for this clonotype. J is TRBJ2-1 and V is TRBV20-1, with TRBD2 matching 8 bases. V dropped 6 bases and J dropped 3; count of bases not matched to a gene: 7. Germline values: CDR1 DFQATT, CDR2 SNEGSKA (reference sequence). The length of the CDR3 is 14 residues. The CDR3 DNA reads as TGCAGTGCCCCGCCAGCGGGAGACTACAATGAGCAGTTCTTC. Translating it yields CSAPPAGDYNEQFF.